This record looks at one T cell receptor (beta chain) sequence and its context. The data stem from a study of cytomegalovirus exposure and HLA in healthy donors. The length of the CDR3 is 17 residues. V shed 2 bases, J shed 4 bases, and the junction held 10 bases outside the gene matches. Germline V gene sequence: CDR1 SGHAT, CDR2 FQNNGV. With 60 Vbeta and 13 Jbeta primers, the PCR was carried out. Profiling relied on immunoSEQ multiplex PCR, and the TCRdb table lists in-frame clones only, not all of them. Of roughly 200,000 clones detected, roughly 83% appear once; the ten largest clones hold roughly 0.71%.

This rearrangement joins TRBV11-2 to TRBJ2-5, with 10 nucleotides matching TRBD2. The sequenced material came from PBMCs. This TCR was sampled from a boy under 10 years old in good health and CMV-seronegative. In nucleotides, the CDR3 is TGTGCCAGCAGCTTAATTAGCGGGGGGCGCGGCGGAGAGACCCAGTACTTC. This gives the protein CASSLISGGRGGETQYF.